Presented here are 25 T cell receptor beta chains from one specimen sequenced in a study of T-cell memory formation after mild COVID-19. TCRdb called the 5' RACE reads again in MiXCR, with one record for every CDR3 protein. The sample lists roughly 250,000 distinct CDR3 sequences; around 15% were seen once. Sequenced sample: PBMCs or a T cell subset sorted from them (not recorded which). These receptors were collected from a man aged 18 to 35 who had mild COVID-19 (a few samples of this study predate the infection). Cell type and time point are not known.

The V call is TRBV19, the J call TRBJ1-2; D remains ambiguous. This CDR3 region has 15 residues. Germline V gives CDR1 LNHDA, CDR2 SQIVND (reference sequence). Deletions cut 6 bases from V and 1 base from J, with 15 bases between. CDR3 bases: TGTGCCAGTAGCGAGCGACAAAGTCATAACTATGGCTACACCTTC. This translates into CASSERQSHNYGYTF.

This clonotype was observed a handful of times. This sequence joins TRBV28 and TRBJ2-2; 8 bases fit TRBD2. The trim removed 4 bases at V and 5 bases at J, leaving 3 bases unmatched. CDR1 and CDR2 from the germline V gene are MDHEN and SYDVKM. The CDR3 sequence is 14 residues long. The CDR3 region has the DNA TGTGCCAGCAGTTCGCCGGGGGGGACCGGGGAGCTGTTTTTT. This codes for CASSSPGGTGELFF.

This clonotype was observed a handful of times. The chain links TRBV10-3 to TRBJ2-1; 11 nucleotides line up with TRBD2. The CDR3 consists of 13 residues. Looked up from germline, CDR1 is ENHRY and CDR2 is SYGVKD. V shed 7 bases, J shed 7 bases, and the junction held 3 bases outside the gene matches. In DNA form, the CDR3 reads TGTGCCATCACCCCTAGCGGGGGGAATGAGCAGTTCTTC. Translation: CAITPSGGNEQFF.

This clonotype was seen more than once but under ten times. This rearrangement joins TRBV7-9 to TRBJ2-7; 7 bases agree with TRBD1. The J segment lost 6 bases and the V segment lost 5 bases, leaving 4 bases of the junction unmatched. Germline lookup yields CDR1 SEHNR and CDR2 FQNEAQ (reference sequence). This CDR3 region has 12 residues. CDR3 DNA sequence: TGTGCCAGCAGCCTTGCAGGGGGCGAGCAGTACGTC. Amino acids: CASSLAGGEQYV.

The chain is built from TRBV5-8 and TRBJ2-6; D unclear. V was pared by 1 base and J by 0 bases, with 8 bases between. Germline values: CDR1 SGHTS, CDR2 YDEGEE. The CDR3 contains 16 residues. CDR3 nucleotide sequence: TGTGCCAGCAGCTTGTTCTGGGTCTCTGGGGCCAACGTCCTGACTTTC. The encoded protein is CASSLFWVSGANVLTF.

There are a few counts of this clonotype. This chain uses TRBV6-2 or TRBV6-3 with TRBJ1-5, with a tentative D call TRBD1 (5 bases). Germline V gene data show CDR1 as MNHEY and CDR2 as SVGEGT. Deletions cut 2 bases from V and 0 bases from J, with 11 bases between. The CDR3 runs 16 residues. The DNA for the CDR3 is TGTGCCAGCAGTTACGGGGCAGTTAATAGCAATCAGCCCCAGCATTTT. Translating it yields CASSYGAVNSNQPQHF.

In its sample, this clonotype was seen many times. DNA for the CDR3: TGTGCCAGCAGCTTAGAAGGGTGGTACGGCGGCACTGAAGCTTTCTTT. It translates to CASSLEGWYGGTEAFF. The V and J genes are TRBV7-9 and TRBJ1-1; the D is unclear. Trimming cost V 1 base and J 4 bases, with 16 bases left between them. Germline CDR1 and CDR2: SEHNR and FQNEAQ (reference sequence). This CDR3 has 16 amino acids.

The J gene is TRBJ2-4, the V gene TRBV6-5, with D perhaps given as TRBD1 or TRBD2 (6 bases each). V gave up 0 bases and J gave up 1 base, with 10 bases separating them. CDR3 length: 16 residues. From germline, CDR1 is MNHEY and CDR2 SVGAGI. This chain's CDR3 is CASSYSWRGAKNIQYF. The CDR3, as DNA: TGTGCCAGCAGTTACTCTTGGAGGGGGGCCAAAAACATTCAGTACTTC.

This clonotype showed up just a few times. CDR3 in DNA: TGCAGTGCTAGAGTCCCCCCGGACGGCTACACCTTC. It is translated as CSARVPPDGYTF. The chain uses TRBV20-1 and TRBJ1-2; D gene uncertain. Germline CDR1 and CDR2: DFQATT and SNEGSKA (reference sequence). This CDR3 is 12 amino acids long. The V gene lost 1 base and the J gene lost 8 bases, with 11 bases spanning the gap.

Turning to this clonotype: Since a much larger clone is just one base distant, this may be a read error. The conserved phenylalanine or tryptophan normally closing the CDR3 is absent here, so this likely arose from a read error. The chain links TRBV12-3 or TRBV12-4 to TRBJ1-2, with D uncertain. This CDR3 spans 11 amino acids. V lost 2 bases and J lost 2, with 0 bases in between. CDR3 bases: TGTGCCAGCAGTTTAAACTATGGCTACACCTTA. It codes for CASSLNYGYTL.

The J gene is TRBJ2-3, the V gene TRBV18; no clear D gene. CDR3 size: 18 residues. Germline V lookup: CDR1 KGHSH, CDR2 LQKENI. V lost 3 bases and J 4 bases, leaving 23 bases between the germline ends. The CDR3 nucleotides are TGTGCCAGCTCACCCCTGTGGGTGGAACGGGCTTTCGCAGATACGCAGTATTTT. Its protein is CASSPLWVERAFADTQYF.

This clonotype was observed a few times. The chain joins TRBV12-3 or TRBV12-4 to TRBJ2-5, with a weak D call TRBD2 (6 bases). The CDR3 is 16 residues long. V shed 5 bases and J shed 1 base, with 17 bases lying between them. CDR3 nucleotides: TGTGCCAGCAGTCCAGGCCCGGGACTTCTCCAAGAGACCCAGTACTTC. Protein sequence: CASSPGPGLLQETQYF.

The rearrangement joins TRBV7-2 to TRBJ1-2; 11 bases are a match to TRBD1. Looked up from germline, CDR1 is SGHTA and CDR2 is FQGNSA. After removal of 5 bases from V and 6 bases from J, the junction contained 8 bases not matched to a gene. The length of the CDR3 is 15 residues. This chain's CDR3 is CASSPDRGRSNGYTF. CDR3 sequence (DNA): TGTGCCAGCAGCCCGGACAGGGGGCGAAGTAATGGCTACACCTTC.

The rearrangement uses TRBV5-5 and TRBJ2-1; D unresolved. Germline CDR1 and CDR2: SGHKS and YYEKEE (reference sequence). Trimming pared 4 bases from V and 8 bases from J, leaving 13 bases between. The CDR3 length is 13 residues. CDR3 region: CASSLPNRYEQFF. The CDR3 nucleotides read TGTGCCAGCAGCCTACCGAACCGCTATGAGCAGTTCTTC.

This sequence joins TRBV11-2 and TRBJ2-7; TRBD1 matches at 9 bases. This CDR3 comprises 16 residues. CDR1 and CDR2 (germline): SGHAT, FQNNGV. The J segment lost 0 bases and the V segment lost 6 bases, leaving 9 bases of the junction unmatched. The CDR3 DNA sequence: TGTGCCAGCAGAATAACCGGGACAGGGAGCTCCTACGAGCAGTACTTC. It is translated as CASRITGTGSSYEQYF. The variable domain in full, completed from reference TRBV11-2 and TRBJ2-7, reads EAGVAQSPRYKIIEKRQSVAFWCNPISGHATLYWYQQILGQGPKLLIQFQNNGVVDDSQLPKDRFSAERLKGVDSTLKIQPAKLEDSAVYLCASRITGTGSSYEQYFGPGTRLTVT.

The chain is built from TRBV7-2 and TRBJ2-1, with D possibly being TRBD2 (6 bases). Germline CDR1 is SGHTA and CDR2 is FQGNSA. The V and J ends lost 3 bases and 1 base respectively, with 13 bases between them. The CDR3 spans 16 residues. The chain's CDR3 is CASSFVAGTSYNEQFF. For the CDR3, the DNA is TGTGCCAGCAGCTTCGTCGCCGGGACTTCCTACAATGAGCAGTTCTTC.

This clonotype has just a few counts. This chain joins TRBV29-1 and TRBJ1-5; D may be TRBD1 (5 bases). V was shortened by 0 bases and J by 7 bases, with 13 bases between the two germline ends. Germline CDR1 is SQVTM and CDR2 is ANQGSEA. This CDR3 comprises 14 residues. The CDR3 sequence: CSVEDHRSRQPQHF. The CDR3 DNA reads TGCAGCGTTGAAGATCACAGGAGCCGGCAGCCCCAGCATTTT. The full variable domain, completed using reference TRBV29-1 and TRBJ1-5, is SAVISQKPSRDICQRGTSLTIQCQVDSQVTMMFWYRQQPGQSLTLIATANQGSEATYESGFVIDKFPISRPNLTFSTLTVSNMSPEDSSIYLCSVEDHRSRQPQHFGDGTRLSIL.

In this sample, this clonotype turned up a few times. The chain couples TRBV6-6 to TRBJ1-3, with 8 positions matching TRBD1. CDR1 and CDR2 (germline): MNHNY, SVGAGI (reference sequence). The V segment lost 0 bases and the J segment 8 bases; nucleotides outside the gene matches: 3. The CDR3 loop spans 14 amino acids. CDR3 residues: CASSYSTGEDTIYF. The DNA of the CDR3 is TGTGCCAGCAGTTACTCGACAGGGGAGGACACCATATATTTT.

This chain connects TRBV6-2 or TRBV6-3 to TRBJ1-1; 10 bases map to TRBD1. Germline CDR1 MNHEY, CDR2 SVGEGT. With V trimmed by 6 bases and J by 1 base, 17 bases remained unmatched. CDR3 length: 19 amino acids. DNA of the CDR3: TGTGCCAGCAGCTTAGACAGGGGGCGCGTACGATTGGGGAACACTGAAGCTTTCTTT. As protein: CASSLDRGRVRLGNTEAFF.

This clonotype was seen only a few times. The V gene is TRBV4-3, the J gene TRBJ2-1; a possible D gene is TRBD2 (6 bases). The CDR3 consists of 15 residues. The V end was cut by 3 bases, the J end by 6 bases, with 15 bases between. CDR1 is LGHNA, CDR2 YSLEER, per germline. The CDR3: CASSHEIGLLNEQFF. DNA for the CDR3: TGCGCCAGCAGCCACGAAATAGGACTACTCAATGAGCAGTTCTTC.

This clonotype was counted between two and nine times. The chain couples TRBV9 to TRBJ1-4, with D uncertain. V dropped 0 bases and J dropped 8 bases, with 11 bases sitting between them. Germline-derived CDR1 and CDR2 are SGDLS and YYNGEE. This CDR3 contains 14 residues. This CDR3 reads CASSVAVGNEKLFF. In DNA, the CDR3 is TGTGCCAGCAGCGTAGCCGTGGGCAACGAAAAACTGTTTTTT.

This clonotype was recorded a few times. The V call is TRBV4-2, the J call TRBJ1-4; perhaps TRBD1 as D (6 bases). The V end was cut by 1 base, the J end by 8 bases, with 14 bases between. Germline values: CDR1 LGHNA, CDR2 YNFKEQ. CDR3 length equals 15 residues. CDR3 DNA: TGTGCCAGCAGCCAAGGGTTAGGGGGGAAGGAAAAACTGTTTTTT. This encodes CASSQGLGGKEKLFF.

This clonotype was counted a few times. J is TRBJ1-1 and V is TRBV7-2, with D hard to call. The V gene's germline CDR1 is SGHTA and CDR2 FQGNSA. The CDR3 loop spans 12 amino acids. Trimming shortened V by 7 bases and J by 4 bases, and 10 bases separated the two germline ends. In DNA form, the CDR3 reads TGTGCCAGCAAGGACGAGTCCACTGAAGCTTTCTTT. Residues: CASKDESTEAFF. The whole variable domain, filled in from reference TRBV7-2 and TRBJ1-1, reads GAGVSQSPSNKVTEKGKDVELRCDPISGHTALYWYRQSLGQGLEFLIYFQGNSAPDKSGLPSDRFSAERTGGSVSTLTIQRTQQEDSAVYLCASKDESTEAFFGQGTRLTVV.

V gene TRBV7-6 combines with J gene TRBJ2-1; 11 nucleotides line up with TRBD2. CDR1 and CDR2 (germline): SGHVS, FNYEAQ. V shed 2 bases and J 3 bases; nucleotides not matched to a gene: 6. This CDR3 comprises 17 residues. The CDR3 spells CASSLFSGTSGYNEQFF. The CDR3 DNA follows: TGTGCCAGCAGCTTATTCTCCGGGACTAGCGGCTACAATGAGCAGTTCTTC. Filled out from reference TRBV7-6 and TRBJ2-1, the complete variable domain reads GAGVSQSPRYKVTKRGQDVALRCDPISGHVSLYWYRQALGQGPEFLTYFNYEAQQDKSGLPNDRFSAERPEGSISTLTIQRTEQRDSAMYRCASSLFSGTSGYNEQFFGPGTRLTVL.

V and J are TRBV11-3 and TRBJ1-1; no definite D call. The CDR3 loop spans 13 amino acids. The germline gives CDR1 SGHNT, CDR2 YENEEA. V was trimmed by 5 bases and J by 1 base, leaving 8 bases between them. This chain's CDR3 is CASSPNQNTEAFF. CDR3 in DNA: TGTGCCAGCAGCCCAAACCAGAACACTGAAGCTTTCTTT.